This is a list of T cell receptor beta chains from one sample in a study of identical twins. TCRdb fed the 5' RACE reads into MiXCR, producing one record per CDR3 protein. The table has approximately 700,000 distinct CDR3 sequences, about 20% seen once. The sample also formed part of further work on T cells expressing NK-cell markers.

Source material: PBMCs. Source of these receptors: a young woman in good health. CDR3s include the opening cysteine and the closing phenylalanine or tryptophan.

v_gene	j_gene	CDR3aa
TRBV12-3/TRBV12-4	TRBJ2-1	CASSLGSQLKQFF
TRBV20-1	TRBJ2-1	CSARERRGRRDNEQFF
TRBV28	TRBJ2-7	CASSLFGQGSFEQYF
TRBV12-3/TRBV12-4	TRBJ1-2	CASSAGQGDVYGYTF
TRBV11-3	TRBJ2-2	CASSLLGFSGELFF
TRBV12-3/TRBV12-4	TRBJ2-4	CASSLLAPKNIQYF
TRBV4-2	TRBJ2-2	CASSQRDLFTGELFF
TRBV20-1	TRBJ2-3	CSASAGTGADTQYF
TRBV19	TRBJ2-1	CASRTGMDRGYNEQFF
TRBV12-3/TRBV12-4	TRBJ2-3	CASSLEPGQTLTDTQYF
TRBV6-5	TRBJ2-3	CASSYLTGGPGDTQYF
TRBV5-1	TRBJ2-7	CASSLSLSPGRPYEQYF
TRBV12-3/TRBV12-4	TRBJ2-7	CASSAPGFSYEQYF
TRBV27	TRBJ1-4	CASSSGSEKLFF
TRBV6-1	TRBJ2-3	CASSEDGGSTDTQYF
TRBV6-1	TRBJ2-6	CASSARPTRPGANVLTF
TRBV20-1	TRBJ2-1	CSARAGRGFHNEQFF
TRBV3-1	TRBJ1-2	CASRLEGASNYGYTF
TRBV6-5	TRBJ1-2	CASSYSRAGGYGYTF
TRBV7-9	TRBJ2-3	CASSLAVSYTDTQYF